This T cell receptor beta chain was captured in a study of OX40 agonist ivuxolimab in advanced cancers. In the study overall: Earlier anti-PD-1, anti-PD-L1 or anti-CTLA-4 therapy was permitted; about 39% had received some. Of the patients, three showed partial responses, one with hepatocellular carcinoma and two with cutaneous melanoma.

The V end was cut by 4 bases, the J end by 4 bases, with 15 bases between. The V gene's germline CDR1 is SGDLS and CDR2 YYNGEE. The CDR3 covers 15 residues. About this clone: Its specificity is unknown.

Data came from immunoSEQ multiplex PCR; TCRdb stores just in-frame clones and leaves some out. In the table there are around 50,000 clones, approximately 93% of which are singletons. Study outcomes and limitations: Antigen specificity was not determined for the expanded peripheral T cells. Expansion of clones was among the lowest in partial responders at 0.1-3.0 mg/kg.

The chain recombines TRBV9 with TRBJ1-3; perhaps TRBD1 as D (5 bases). The TCR originated in an adult with an advanced solid tumor such as melanoma, head and neck, liver or kidney cancer. Sequenced here: CD4+ or CD8+ T cells sorted from blood, sampled in a trial of the OX40 agonist ivuxolimab. CDR3 bases: TGTGCCAGCAGCCCGAGAATGGGGACGGGAAACACCATATATTTT. It translates to CASSPRMGTGNTIYF.